The clone carrying this T cell receptor beta chain was recorded many times. The entry originates in a study of human T cells and chemical hapten exposure. Time point: healthy volunteer bleed at 6 weeks. The study extracted total RNA from unfractionated whole blood. Unique molecular identifiers were attached to individual cDNA molecules within the library. TCRdb analysed the RACE reads with MiXCR anew, one entry per CDR3 protein. The sample records around 47,000 distinct CDR3 sequences, 3% to 4.5% being singletons. V dropped 1 base and J dropped 7 bases, with 9 bases sitting between them. The CDR3 has 13 residues. The V gene's germline CDR1 is SGHRS and CDR2 YFSETQ.

Sequencing was carried out using whole blood. The sequence derives from a human donor in good health. Some clones in this sample may be carry-over from other donors' samples. This chain uses TRBV5-1 with TRBJ2-1; a weak D match, TRBD2 (5 bases). The CDR3 protein is CASSLSTGNEQFF. For the CDR3, the DNA is TGCGCCAGCAGCTTGTCGACGGGGAATGAGCAGTTCTTC.